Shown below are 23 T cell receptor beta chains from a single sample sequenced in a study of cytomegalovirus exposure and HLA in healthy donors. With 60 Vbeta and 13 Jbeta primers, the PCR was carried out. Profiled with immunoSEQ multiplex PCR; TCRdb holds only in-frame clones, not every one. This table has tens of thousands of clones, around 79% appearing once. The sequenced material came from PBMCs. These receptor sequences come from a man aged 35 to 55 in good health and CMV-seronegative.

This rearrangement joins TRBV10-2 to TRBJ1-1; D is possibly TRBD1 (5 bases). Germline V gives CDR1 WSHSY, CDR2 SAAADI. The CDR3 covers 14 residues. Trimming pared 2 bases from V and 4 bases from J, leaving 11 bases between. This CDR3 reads CASSEAPGFTEAFF. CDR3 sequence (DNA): TGCGCCAGCAGTGAGGCCCCAGGGTTCACTGAAGCTTTCTTT.

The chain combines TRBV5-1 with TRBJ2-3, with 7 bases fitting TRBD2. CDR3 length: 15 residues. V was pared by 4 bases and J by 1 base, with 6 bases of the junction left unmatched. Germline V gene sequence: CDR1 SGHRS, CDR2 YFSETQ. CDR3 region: CASSPSGTRTDTQYF. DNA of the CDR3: TGCGCCAGCAGCCCGAGCGGGACCCGCACAGATACGCAGTATTTT.

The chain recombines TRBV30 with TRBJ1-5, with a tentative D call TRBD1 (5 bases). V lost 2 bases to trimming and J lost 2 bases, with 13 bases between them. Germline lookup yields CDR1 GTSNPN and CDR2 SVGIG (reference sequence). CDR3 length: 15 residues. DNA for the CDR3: TGTGCCTGGAGTTCCAAGGGGTTACGCAATCAGCCCCAGCATTTT. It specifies CAWSSKGLRNQPQHF. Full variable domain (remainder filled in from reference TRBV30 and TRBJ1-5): SQTIHQWPATLVQPVGSPLSLECTVEGTSNPNLYWYRQAAGRGLQLLFYSVGIGQISSEVPQNLSASRPQDRQFILSSKKLLLSDSGFYLCAWSSKGLRNQPQHFGDGTRLSIL.

For the CDR3, the DNA is TGTGCCAGCAGCTACACCTGGACAGGTAAGCTGCTGGGGGCCTCCTACAATGAGCAGTTCTTC. This encodes CASSYTWTGKLLGASYNEQFF. The rearrangement joins TRBV28 to TRBJ2-1; the match to TRBD1 covers 7 bases. The ends lost 6 bases at V and 0 bases at J; junction bases unmatched: 23. The CDR3 has 21 amino acids. The germline CDR1 and CDR2 sequences are MDHEN and SYDVKM.

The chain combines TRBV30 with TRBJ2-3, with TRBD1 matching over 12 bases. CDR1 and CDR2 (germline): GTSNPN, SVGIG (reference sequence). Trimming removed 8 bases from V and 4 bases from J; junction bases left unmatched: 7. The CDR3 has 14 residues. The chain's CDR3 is CAGRGQGAPDTQYF. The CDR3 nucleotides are TGTGCCGGGCGGGGACAGGGGGCCCCAGATACGCAGTATTTT. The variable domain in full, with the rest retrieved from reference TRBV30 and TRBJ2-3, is SQTIHQWPATLVQPVGSPLSLECTVEGTSNPNLYWYRQAAGRGLQLLFYSVGIGQISSEVPQNLSASRPQDRQFILSSKKLLLSDSGFYLCAGRGQGAPDTQYFGPGTRLTVL.

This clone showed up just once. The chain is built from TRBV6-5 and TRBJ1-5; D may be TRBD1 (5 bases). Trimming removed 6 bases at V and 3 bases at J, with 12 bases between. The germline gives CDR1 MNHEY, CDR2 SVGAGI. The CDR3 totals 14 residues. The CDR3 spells CASRQGGNNQPQHF. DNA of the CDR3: TGTGCCAGCAGGCAGGGTGGGAACAATCAGCCCCAGCATTTT.

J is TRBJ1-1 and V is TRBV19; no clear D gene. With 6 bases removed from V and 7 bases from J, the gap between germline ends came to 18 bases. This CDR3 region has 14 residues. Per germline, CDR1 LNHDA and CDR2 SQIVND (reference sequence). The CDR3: CASRGPGSGGEAFF. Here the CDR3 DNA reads TGTGCCAGTAGGGGTCCTGGGTCGGGTGGTGAAGCTTTCTTT.

The CDR3 sequence is CASRLGNTIYF. CDR3 DNA: TGTGCCAGCAGACTAGGGAACACCATATATTTT. This rearrangement joins TRBV6-5 to TRBJ1-3; no firm D call. Trimming cost V 6 bases and J 7 bases, with 7 bases left between them. The germline V gene has CDR1 MNHEY and CDR2 SVGAGI. The CDR3 is 11 residues long.

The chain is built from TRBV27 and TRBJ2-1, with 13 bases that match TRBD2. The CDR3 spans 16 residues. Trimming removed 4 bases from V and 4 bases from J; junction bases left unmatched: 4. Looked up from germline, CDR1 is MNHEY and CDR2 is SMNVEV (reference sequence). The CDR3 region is CASSSGTSGEYNEQFF. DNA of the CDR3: TGTGCCAGCAGTTCGGGGACTAGCGGGGAATACAATGAGCAGTTCTTC.

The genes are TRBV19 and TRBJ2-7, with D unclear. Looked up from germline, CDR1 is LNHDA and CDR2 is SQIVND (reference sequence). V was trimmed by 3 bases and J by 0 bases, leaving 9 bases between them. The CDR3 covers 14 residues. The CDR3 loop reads CASSMTWSSYEQYF. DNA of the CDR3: TGTGCCAGTAGTATGACGTGGAGCTCCTACGAGCAGTACTTC.

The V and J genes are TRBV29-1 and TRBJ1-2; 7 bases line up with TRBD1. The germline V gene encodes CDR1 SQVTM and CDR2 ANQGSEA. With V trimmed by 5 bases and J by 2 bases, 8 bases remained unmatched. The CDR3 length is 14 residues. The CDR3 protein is CSVLTGQINYGYTF. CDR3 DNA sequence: TGCAGCGTTTTAACGGGACAGATCAACTATGGCTACACCTTC.

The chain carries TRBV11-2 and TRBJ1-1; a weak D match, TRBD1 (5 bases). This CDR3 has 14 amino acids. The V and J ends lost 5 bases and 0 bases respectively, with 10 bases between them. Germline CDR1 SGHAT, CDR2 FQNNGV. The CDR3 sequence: CASSPTGVNTEAFF. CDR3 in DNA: TGTGCCAGCAGCCCAACAGGAGTGAACACTGAAGCTTTCTTT. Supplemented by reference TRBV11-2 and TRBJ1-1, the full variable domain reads EAGVAQSPRYKIIEKRQSVAFWCNPISGHATLYWYQQILGQGPKLLIQFQNNGVVDDSQLPKDRFSAERLKGVDSTLKIQPAKLEDSAVYLCASSPTGVNTEAFFGQGTRLTVV.

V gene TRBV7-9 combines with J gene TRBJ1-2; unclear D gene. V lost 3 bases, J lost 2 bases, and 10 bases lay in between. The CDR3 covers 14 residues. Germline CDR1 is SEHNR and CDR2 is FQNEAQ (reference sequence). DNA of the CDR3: TGTGCCAGCAGCTTTGGCTTAAAGAACTATGGCTACACCTTC. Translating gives CASSFGLKNYGYTF.

CDR3 amino acids: CASSKTGPYEQYF. The DNA for the CDR3 is TGTGCCAGCAGCAAAACAGGGCCCTACGAGCAGTACTTC. The chain employs TRBV13 and TRBJ2-5, with D perhaps matching TRBD1 (6 bases). The tail of the sequence fits TRBJ2-7 better, so the J call may be wrong. The CDR3 length is 13 residues. Per the germline V gene, CDR1 is PRHDT and CDR2 is FYEKMQ (reference sequence).

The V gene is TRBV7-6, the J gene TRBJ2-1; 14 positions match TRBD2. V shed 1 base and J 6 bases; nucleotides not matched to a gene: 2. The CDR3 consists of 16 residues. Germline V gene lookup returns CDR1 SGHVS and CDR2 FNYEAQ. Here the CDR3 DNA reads TGTGCCAGCAGCTTAGTGGGACTAGCGGGAGTCAATGAGCAGTTCTTC. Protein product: CASSLVGLAGVNEQFF.

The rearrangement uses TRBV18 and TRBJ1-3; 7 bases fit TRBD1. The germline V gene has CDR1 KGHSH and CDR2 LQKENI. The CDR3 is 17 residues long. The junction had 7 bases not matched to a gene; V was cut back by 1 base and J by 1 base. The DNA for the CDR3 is TGTGCCAGCTCACCACTTGGTGGGACAGCATCTGGAAACACCATATATTTT. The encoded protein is CASSPLGGTASGNTIYF.

The chain's CDR3 is CASRRLGAYEQYF. The DNA of the CDR3 is TGTGCCAGCCGCCGTCTGGGCGCCTACGAGCAGTACTTC. J is TRBJ2-7 and V is TRBV18; D is ambiguous. The CDR3 length is 13 residues. Deletions cut 8 bases from V and 2 bases from J, with 13 bases between. The V gene's germline CDR1 is KGHSH and CDR2 LQKENI.

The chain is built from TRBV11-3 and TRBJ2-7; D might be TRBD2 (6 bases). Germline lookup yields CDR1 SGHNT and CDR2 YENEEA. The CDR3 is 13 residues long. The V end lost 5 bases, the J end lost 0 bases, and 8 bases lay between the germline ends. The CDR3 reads CASSAGSSYEQYF. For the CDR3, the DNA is TGTGCCAGCAGCGCGGGGAGCTCCTACGAGCAGTACTTC.

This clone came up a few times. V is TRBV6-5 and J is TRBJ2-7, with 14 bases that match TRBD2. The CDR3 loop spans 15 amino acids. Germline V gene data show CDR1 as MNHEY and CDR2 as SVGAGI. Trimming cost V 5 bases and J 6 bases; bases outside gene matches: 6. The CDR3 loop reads CASSRGGLAGVEQYF. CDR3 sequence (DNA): TGTGCCAGCAGTCGGGGGGGACTAGCGGGAGTCGAGCAGTACTTC.

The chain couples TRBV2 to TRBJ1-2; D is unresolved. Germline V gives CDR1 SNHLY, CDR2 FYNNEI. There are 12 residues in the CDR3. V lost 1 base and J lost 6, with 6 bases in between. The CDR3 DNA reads TGTGCCAGCAGTGAAGTCCCCGATGGCTACACCTTC. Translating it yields CASSEVPDGYTF.

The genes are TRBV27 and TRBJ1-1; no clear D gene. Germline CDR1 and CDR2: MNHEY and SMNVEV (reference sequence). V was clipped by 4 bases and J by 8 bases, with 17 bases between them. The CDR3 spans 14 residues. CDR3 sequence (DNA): TGTGCCAGCAGTTCCTTTGAGGGAAGAGGCGAAGCTTTCTTT. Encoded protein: CASSSFEGRGEAFF.

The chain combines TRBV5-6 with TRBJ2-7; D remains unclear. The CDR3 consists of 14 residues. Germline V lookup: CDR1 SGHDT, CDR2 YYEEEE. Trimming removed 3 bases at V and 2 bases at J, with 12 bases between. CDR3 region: CASSSAANPYEQYF. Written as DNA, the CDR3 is TGTGCCAGCAGCTCCGCAGCGAATCCCTACGAGCAGTACTTC.

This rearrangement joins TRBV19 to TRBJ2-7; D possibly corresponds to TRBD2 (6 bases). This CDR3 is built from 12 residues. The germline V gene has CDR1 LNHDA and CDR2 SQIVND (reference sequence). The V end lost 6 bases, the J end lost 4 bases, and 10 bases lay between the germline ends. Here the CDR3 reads CASSSGGYEQYF. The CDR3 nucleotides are TGTGCCAGTAGCTCAGGAGGGTACGAGCAGTACTTC.